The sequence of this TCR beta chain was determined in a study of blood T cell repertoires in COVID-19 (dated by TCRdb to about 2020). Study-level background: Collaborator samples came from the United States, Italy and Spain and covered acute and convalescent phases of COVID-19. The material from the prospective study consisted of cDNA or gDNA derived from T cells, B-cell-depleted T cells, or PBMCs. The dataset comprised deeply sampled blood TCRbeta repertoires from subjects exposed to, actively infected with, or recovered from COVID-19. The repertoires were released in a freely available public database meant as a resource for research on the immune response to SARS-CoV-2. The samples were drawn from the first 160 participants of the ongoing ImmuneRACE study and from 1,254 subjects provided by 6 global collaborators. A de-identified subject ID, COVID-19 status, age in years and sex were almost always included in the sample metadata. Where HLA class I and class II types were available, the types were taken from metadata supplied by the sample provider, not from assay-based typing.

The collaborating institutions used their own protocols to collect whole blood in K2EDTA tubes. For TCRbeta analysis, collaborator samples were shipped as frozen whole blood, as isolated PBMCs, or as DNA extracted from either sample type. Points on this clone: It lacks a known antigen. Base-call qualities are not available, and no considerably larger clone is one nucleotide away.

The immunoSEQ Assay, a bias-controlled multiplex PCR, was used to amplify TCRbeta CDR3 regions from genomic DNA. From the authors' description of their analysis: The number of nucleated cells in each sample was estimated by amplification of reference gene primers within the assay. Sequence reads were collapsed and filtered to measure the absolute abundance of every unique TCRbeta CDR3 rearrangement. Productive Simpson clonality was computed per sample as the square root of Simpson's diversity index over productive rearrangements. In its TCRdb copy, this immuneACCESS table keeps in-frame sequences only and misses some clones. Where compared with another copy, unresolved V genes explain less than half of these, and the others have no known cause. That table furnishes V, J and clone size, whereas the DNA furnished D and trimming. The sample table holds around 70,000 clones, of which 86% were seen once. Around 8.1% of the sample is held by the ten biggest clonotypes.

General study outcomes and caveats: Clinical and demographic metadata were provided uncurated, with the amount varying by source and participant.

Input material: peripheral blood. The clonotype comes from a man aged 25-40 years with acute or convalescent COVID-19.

The nucleotide sequence is TGTGCCAGCAGTGAACGCGGACAGTCCTACGAGCAGTACTTC. This encodes CASSERGQSYEQYF. Here the chain combines TRBV25-1 and TRBJ2-7, with TRBD1 perhaps the D gene, on 6 matching bases. The CDR3 covers 14 residues, taking in both the cysteine and the phenylalanine. Left in the record is the CDR3 DNA by itself, 42 bases read in frame from the first base. V is cut by 2 bases and J by 1 base, and the space between the germline ends is 9 bases. The germline V gene gives CDR1 as MGHDK and CDR2 as SYGVNS.